What follows are 7 T cell receptor beta chains derived from one specimen sequenced in a study of cytomegalovirus exposure and HLA in healthy donors. The primer mix had 60 Vbeta and 13 Jbeta primers. The protocol was immunoSEQ multiplex PCR, while the TCRdb copy is restricted to in-frame clones and leaves out a portion. The sample holds under 170,000 clones, 60% to 85% seen once. The sequenced sample consisted of PBMCs. The receptors were gathered from a man over 45 in good health and CMV-seropositive.

The chain joins TRBV23-1 to TRBJ2-5, with D hard to call. TRBV23-1 is assigned to the ORF class and has an uncertain function. The CDR3 loop spans 17 amino acids. V lost 5 bases and J 5 bases, leaving 24 bases between the germline ends. The CDR3 loop is CASSEFTNPSCRETQYF. CDR3 nucleotide sequence: TGCGCCAGCAGTGAGTTTACCAACCCCTCGTGCCGGGAGACCCAGTACTTC.

This clone was seen a handful of times. The V gene is TRBV6-1, the J gene TRBJ1-4; D call uncertain. V dropped 4 bases and J dropped 3 bases, with 6 bases sitting between them. This CDR3 spans 13 amino acids. CDR1 and CDR2 (germline): MNHNS, SASEGT. The CDR3 protein is CASSVTANEKLFF. The CDR3 DNA follows: TGTGCCAGCAGTGTTACGGCTAATGAAAAACTGTTTTTT.

CDR3 protein: CASSPGTGPTGELFF. For the CDR3, the DNA is TGTGCCAGCAGCCCCGGGACAGGACCCACCGGGGAGCTGTTTTTT. V gene TRBV6-6 combines with J gene TRBJ2-2; TRBD1 matches at 8 bases. The CDR3 covers 15 residues. The V gene end was trimmed by 6 bases and the J gene end by 4 bases; junction bases not matched to a gene: 7. Germline V gene sequence: CDR1 MNHNY, CDR2 SVGAGI (reference sequence).

The genes are TRBV10-1 and TRBJ2-5; TRBD2 matches at 16 bases. Germline CDR1 is WNHNN and CDR2 is SYGVQD (reference sequence). The CDR3 spans 16 residues. The V and J ends lost 5 bases and 5 bases, in that order; junction bases with no gene match: 5. The CDR3 here is CASSKGTSGRAETQYF. The DNA for the CDR3 is TGCGCCAGCAGTAAAGGGACTAGCGGGAGGGCGGAGACCCAGTACTTC.

The V call is TRBV25-1, the J call TRBJ2-5; 9 nucleotides agree with TRBD2. J lost 1 base, V lost 6 bases, and 3 bases had no gene match. This CDR3 region has 14 residues. The germline V gene encodes CDR1 MGHDK and CDR2 SYGVNS. The CDR3 here is CASRASGIQETQYF. In nucleotides, the CDR3 is TGTGCCAGCAGAGCTAGCGGGATCCAAGAGACCCAGTACTTC.

This clone occurred a few times. The chain employs TRBV9 and TRBJ1-5; the D is unclear. Germline CDR1 is SGDLS and CDR2 is YYNGEE. V lost 4 bases and J 4 bases, leaving 15 bases between the germline ends. This CDR3 has 15 amino acids. The DNA for the CDR3 is TGTGCCAGCAGCCCCAGTATTGCGGGGAATCAGCCCCAGCATTTT. Protein product: CASSPSIAGNQPQHF.

The J gene is TRBJ2-7, the V gene TRBV7-8; D may be TRBD1 (6 bases). V was trimmed by 3 bases and J by 3 bases, leaving 15 bases between them. This CDR3 has 15 amino acids. Germline V gene data show CDR1 as SGHVS and CDR2 as FQNEAQ. DNA of the CDR3: TGTGCCAGCAGCTTCCAGGGGCAGCCATTCTACGAGCAGTACTTC. It specifies CASSFQGQPFYEQYF.